This T cell receptor (beta chain) appears in the sequencing data of a study of blood T cell repertoires in COVID-19. Study summary: Acute and convalescent COVID-19 specimens originated in the United States, Italy and Spain. In each case, the material was cDNA or gDNA derived from T cells, B-cell-depleted T cells, or PBMCs.

Authors' analysis steps: Amplification with reference gene primers provided the estimates of nucleated cell counts. Sequencing was performed with immunoSEQ multiplex PCR; in TCRdb, only in-frame clones are kept and a portion is missing. The V and J calls and clone size are taken from that table; D and trimming were inferred from the DNA. The sample includes 300,000 to 350,000 clones, about nine tenths of them seen just once. The ends were cut back, 0 bases at V and 2 bases at J, with 11 bases in the middle. The germline CDR1 and CDR2 sequences are SGHRS and YFSETQ. The CDR3 contains 15 residues. The sample comprised peripheral blood. This receptor was identified in a woman in her forties or fifties with COVID-19, enrolled during active disease. This chain links TRBV5-1 with TRBJ1-2; D not certain. The CDR3 here is CASSLAREWNYGYTF. The CDR3 nucleotides are TGCGCCAGCAGCTTGGCTCGGGAGTGGAACTATGGCTACACCTTC.